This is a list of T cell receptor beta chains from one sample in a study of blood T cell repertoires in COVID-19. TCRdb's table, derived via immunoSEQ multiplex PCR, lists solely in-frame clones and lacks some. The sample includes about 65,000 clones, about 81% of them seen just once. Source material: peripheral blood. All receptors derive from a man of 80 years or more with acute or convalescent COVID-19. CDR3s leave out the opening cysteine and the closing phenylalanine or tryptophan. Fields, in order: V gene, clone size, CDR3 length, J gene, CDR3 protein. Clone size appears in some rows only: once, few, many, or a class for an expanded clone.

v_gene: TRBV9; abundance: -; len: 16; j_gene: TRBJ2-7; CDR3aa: ASSLAKVFREHRYEQY
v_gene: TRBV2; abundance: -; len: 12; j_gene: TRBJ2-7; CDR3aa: ASIRDRQAYEQY
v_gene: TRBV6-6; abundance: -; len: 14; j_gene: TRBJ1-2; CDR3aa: ASRSIRDRATYGYT
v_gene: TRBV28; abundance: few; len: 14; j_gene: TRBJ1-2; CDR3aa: ASSQARTGGTYGYT
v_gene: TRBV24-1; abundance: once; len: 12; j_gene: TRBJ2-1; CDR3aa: ATSRQGGIDEQF
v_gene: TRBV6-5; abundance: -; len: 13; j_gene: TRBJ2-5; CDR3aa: ASSRTGIPQETQY
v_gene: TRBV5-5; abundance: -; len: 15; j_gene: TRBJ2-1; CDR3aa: ASSNRQGGNSYNEQF
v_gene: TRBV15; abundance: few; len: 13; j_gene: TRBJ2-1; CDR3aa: ATSLVRGFYNEQF
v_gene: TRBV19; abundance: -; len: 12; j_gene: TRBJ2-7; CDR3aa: ASSQRLSSYEQY
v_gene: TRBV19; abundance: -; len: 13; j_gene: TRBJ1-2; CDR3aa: ASSPAHLPNYGYT
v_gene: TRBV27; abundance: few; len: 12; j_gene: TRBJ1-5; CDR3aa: ASSLRQVGQPQH
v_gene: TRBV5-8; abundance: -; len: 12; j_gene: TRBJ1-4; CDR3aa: ASSPTTDPEKLF
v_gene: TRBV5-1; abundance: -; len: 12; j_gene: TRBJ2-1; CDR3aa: ASSLEALYNEQF
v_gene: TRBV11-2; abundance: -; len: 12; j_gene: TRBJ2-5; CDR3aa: ASSPHRGDQTQY
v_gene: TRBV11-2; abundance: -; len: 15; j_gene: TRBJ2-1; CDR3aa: ASSLGGGRESYNEQF
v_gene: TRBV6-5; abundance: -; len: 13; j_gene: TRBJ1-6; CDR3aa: ASSYSSGWDSPLH
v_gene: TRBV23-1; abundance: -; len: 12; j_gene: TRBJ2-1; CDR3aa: ASSQSTGSNEQF
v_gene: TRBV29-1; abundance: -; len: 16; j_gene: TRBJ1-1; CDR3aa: SVGALGTGGAGWTEAF
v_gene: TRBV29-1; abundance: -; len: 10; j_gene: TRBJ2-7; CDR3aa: SVAGGADEQY
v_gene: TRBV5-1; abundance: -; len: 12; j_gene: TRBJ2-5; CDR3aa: ASSFWSGRETQY
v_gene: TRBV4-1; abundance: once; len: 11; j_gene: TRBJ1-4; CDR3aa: ASSPATNEKLF
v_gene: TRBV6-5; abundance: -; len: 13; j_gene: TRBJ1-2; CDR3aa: ASSYSLTQNYGYT
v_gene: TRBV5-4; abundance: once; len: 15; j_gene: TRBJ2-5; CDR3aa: ASSGLAGGRYQETQY
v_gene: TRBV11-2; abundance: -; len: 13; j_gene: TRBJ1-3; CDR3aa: ASSIGQGSGNTIY
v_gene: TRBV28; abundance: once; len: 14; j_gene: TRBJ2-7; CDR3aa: ASSFHLAGLSYEQY
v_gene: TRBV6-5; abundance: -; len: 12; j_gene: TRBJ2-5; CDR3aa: ASRPDRTEETQY